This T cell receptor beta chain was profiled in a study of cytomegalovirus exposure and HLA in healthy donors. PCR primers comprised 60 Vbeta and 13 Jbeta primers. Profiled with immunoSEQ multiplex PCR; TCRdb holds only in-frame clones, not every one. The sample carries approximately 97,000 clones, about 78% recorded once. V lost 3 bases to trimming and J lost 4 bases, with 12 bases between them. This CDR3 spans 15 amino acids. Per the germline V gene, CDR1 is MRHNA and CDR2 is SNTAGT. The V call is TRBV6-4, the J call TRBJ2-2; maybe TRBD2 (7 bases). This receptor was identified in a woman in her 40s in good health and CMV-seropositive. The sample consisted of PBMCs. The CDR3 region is CASSEKGGTTGELFF. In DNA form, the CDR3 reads TGTGCCAGCAGTGAAAAGGGGGGGACCACCGGGGAGCTGTTTTTT.